Listed below are T cell receptor beta chains from one sample, sequenced in a study of cytomegalovirus exposure and HLA in healthy donors. Sequencing used immunoSEQ multiplex PCR; TCRdb keeps in-frame clones, though not all of them. The table lists about 67,000 clones, about two thirds of them singletons, with approximately 2.2% in the top ten. Sequencing used PBMCs. These TCRs come from a woman in her 30s in good health and CMV-seronegative. Each CDR3 is given with its conserved first and last residue. D genes are given only for firm matches. Clone sizes are given selectively: once, few, many, or a class where the clone is expanded.

d_call	j_call	clone_size	v_call	cdr3_aa	cdr3_nt
.	TRBJ2-7	few	TRBV7-9	CASSLGAGIYEQYF	TGTGCCAGCAGCTTAGGAGCGGGCATTTACGAGCAGTACTTC
.	TRBJ2-1	.	TRBV6-5	CASSLGGPSYNEQFF	TGTGCCAGCAGTTTGGGGGGGCCCTCCTACAATGAGCAGTTCTTC
.	TRBJ1-6	.	TRBV7-9	CASSTDSTGSYNSPLHF	TGTGCCAGCAGCACTGATTCGACTGGGTCCTATAATTCACCCCTCCACTTT
TRBD1	TRBJ2-7	few	TRBV9	CASSVRRDREIYEQYF	TGTGCCAGCAGCGTCCGCAGGGACAGGGAGATCTACGAGCAGTACTTC
.	TRBJ2-5	few	TRBV19	CATSNFGQTPVETQYF	TGTGCCACCTCCAACTTCGGACAGACCCCTGTAGAGACCCAGTACTTC
TRBD2	TRBJ2-5	.	TRBV5-1	CASTGTSGGKETQYF	TGCGCCAGCACCGGGACTAGCGGGGGGAAAGAGACCCAGTACTTC
.	TRBJ1-1	few	TRBV6-1	CASSSGMNTEAFF	TGTGCCAGCAGCTCAGGGATGAACACTGAAGCTTTCTTT
TRBD1	TRBJ1-4	.	TRBV11-3	CASSRDRSNEKLFF	TGTGCCAGCAGCCGGGACAGAAGTAATGAAAAACTGTTTTTT
TRBD1	TRBJ2-1	.	TRBV5-1	CASSSGGTGGYNEQFF	TGCGCCAGCAGCTCAGGTGGGACAGGAGGATACAATGAGCAGTTCTTC
TRBD2	TRBJ2-3	.	TRBV5-4	CASSMGLAGPDTQYF	TGTGCCAGCAGCATGGGACTAGCGGGACCAGATACGCAGTATTTT
.	TRBJ1-4	few	TRBV5-1	CASSLADGEKLFF	TGCGCCAGCAGCTTAGCCGACGGGGAAAAACTGTTTTTT
TRBD2	TRBJ2-1	.	TRBV6-5	CASSPGLNNEQFF	TGTGCCAGCAGTCCGGGACTAAACAATGAGCAGTTCTTC
.	TRBJ2-6	.	TRBV12-5	CASGLPGEAGANVLTF	TGTGCTAGTGGTTTACCAGGGGAAGCTGGGGCCAACGTCCTGACTTTC
.	TRBJ2-7	.	TRBV6-5	CASSYSRQLPSYEQYF	TGTGCCAGCAGTTACTCGAGACAGCTTCCCTCCTACGAGCAGTACTTC
TRBD1	TRBJ1-1	.	TRBV9	CASSVEGAQEEAFF	TGTGCCAGCAGCGTAGAGGGGGCGCAGGAAGAAGCTTTCTTT